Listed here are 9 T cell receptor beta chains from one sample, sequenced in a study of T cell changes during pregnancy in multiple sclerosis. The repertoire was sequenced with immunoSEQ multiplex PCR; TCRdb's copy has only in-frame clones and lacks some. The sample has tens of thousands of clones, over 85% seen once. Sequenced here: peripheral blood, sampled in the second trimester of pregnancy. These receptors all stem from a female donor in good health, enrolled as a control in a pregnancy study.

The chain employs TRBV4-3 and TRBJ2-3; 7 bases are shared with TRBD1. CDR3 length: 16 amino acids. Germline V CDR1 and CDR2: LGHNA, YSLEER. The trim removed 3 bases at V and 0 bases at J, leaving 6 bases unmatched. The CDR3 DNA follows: TGCGCCAGCAGCCAGGAAGGACAGGCGAGCACAGATACGCAGTATTTT. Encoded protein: CASSQEGQASTDTQYF.

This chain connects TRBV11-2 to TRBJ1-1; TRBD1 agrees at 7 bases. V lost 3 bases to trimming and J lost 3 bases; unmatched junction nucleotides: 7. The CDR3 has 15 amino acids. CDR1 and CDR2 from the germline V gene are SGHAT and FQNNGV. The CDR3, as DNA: TGTGCCAGCAGCTTGATGACAGGGACCTACACTGAAGCTTTCTTT. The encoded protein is CASSLMTGTYTEAFF.

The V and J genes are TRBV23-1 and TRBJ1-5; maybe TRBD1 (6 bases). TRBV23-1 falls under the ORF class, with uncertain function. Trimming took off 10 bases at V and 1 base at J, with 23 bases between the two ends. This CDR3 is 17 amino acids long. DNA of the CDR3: TGCGCCACCCCCGGCCCGTGGAGGACAGTCAGCAATCAGCCCCAGCATTTT. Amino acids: CATPGPWRTVSNQPQHF.

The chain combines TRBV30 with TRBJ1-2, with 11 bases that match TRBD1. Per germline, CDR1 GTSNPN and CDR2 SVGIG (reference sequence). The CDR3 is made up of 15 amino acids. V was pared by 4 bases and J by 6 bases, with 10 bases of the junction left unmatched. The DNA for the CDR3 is TGTGCCTGGAATCCACCGGACAGGGGGCGAGATGGCTACACCTTC. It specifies CAWNPPDRGRDGYTF.

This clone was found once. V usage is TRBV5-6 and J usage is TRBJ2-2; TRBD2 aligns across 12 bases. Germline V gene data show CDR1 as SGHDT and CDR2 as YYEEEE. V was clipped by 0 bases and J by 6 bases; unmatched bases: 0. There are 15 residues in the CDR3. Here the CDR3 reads CASSLASGGAGELFF. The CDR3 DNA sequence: TGTGCCAGCAGCTTGGCTAGCGGGGGGGCCGGGGAGCTGTTTTTT.

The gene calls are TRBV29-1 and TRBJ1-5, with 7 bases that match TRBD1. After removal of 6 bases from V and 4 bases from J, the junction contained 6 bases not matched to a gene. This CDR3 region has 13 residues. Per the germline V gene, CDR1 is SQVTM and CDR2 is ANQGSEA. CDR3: CSVGTVNNQPQHF. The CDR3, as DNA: TGCAGCGTGGGGACAGTAAATAATCAGCCCCAGCATTTT.

The CDR3 loop is CASSSGQGPGNGELFF. The DNA for the CDR3 is TGTGCCAGCAGTTCAGGGCAGGGGCCTGGCAACGGGGAGCTGTTTTTT. V usage is TRBV27 and J usage is TRBJ2-2, with D possibly TRBD1 on 6 matching bases. Germline values: CDR1 MNHEY, CDR2 SMNVEV (reference sequence). Trimming took off 4 bases at V and 7 bases at J, with 19 bases between the two ends. The length of the CDR3 is 16 residues.

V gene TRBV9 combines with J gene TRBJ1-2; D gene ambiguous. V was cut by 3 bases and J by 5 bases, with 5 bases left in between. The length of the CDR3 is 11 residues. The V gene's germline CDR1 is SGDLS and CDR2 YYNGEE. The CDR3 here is CASSAMYGYTF. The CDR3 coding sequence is TGTGCCAGCAGCGCTATGTATGGCTACACCTTC.

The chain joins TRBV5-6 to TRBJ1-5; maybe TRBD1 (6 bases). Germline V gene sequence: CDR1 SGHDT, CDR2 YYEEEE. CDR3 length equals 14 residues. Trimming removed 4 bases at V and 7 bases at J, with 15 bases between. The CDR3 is CASSREAGDQPQHF. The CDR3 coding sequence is TGTGCCAGCAGCCGGGAGGCAGGGGACCAGCCCCAGCATTTT.